This T cell receptor (beta chain) originates from a study of blood T cell repertoires in COVID-19. Whole-study context: Material from acute and convalescent COVID-19 was sourced from the United States, Italy and Spain.

Per the authors' pipeline: Amplification from reference gene primers served as the basis for estimated nucleated cell counts. Measured with immunoSEQ multiplex PCR; TCRdb has only the in-frame clones, and not every one. V, J and clone size were drawn from that table, and D and trimming were deduced from the DNA. The sample has about 360,000 clones; about 88% are singletons. The table lists this clone with a few counts. The V end lost 4 bases, the J end lost 6 bases, and 18 bases lay between the germline ends. CDR3 length equals 15 residues. Germline values: CDR1 LGHDT, CDR2 YNNKEL (reference sequence).

The chain combines TRBV3-1 (or the pseudogene TRBV3-2) with TRBJ1-1; TRBD1 is a possible D gene (5 bases). The clonotype was recovered from a woman aged 55 to 70 with COVID-19, enrolled during active disease. Sequencing was performed on peripheral blood. Here the CDR3 reads CASSLMGGALAEAFF. The DNA for the CDR3 is TGTGCCAGCAGCCTGATGGGAGGGGCTCTGGCTGAAGCTTTCTTT.